This TCR beta chain was recorded in a study of regulatory T cells in long-lasting Graves disease (dated by TCRdb to about 2021). Context from the whole study: Antithyroid drugs had been taken for less than 3 months by newly diagnosed Graves' disease patients. Peripheral blood TCR sequencing and RNA sequencing compared persistent Graves' disease patients with newly diagnosed Graves' disease patients. A total of roughly 33 samples were covered by TCR sequencing, comprising approximately 13 persistent and about 20 newly diagnosed Graves' disease patients. The study was conducted in China and was registered as a clinical trial.

On the study overall, not on this receptor specifically: Sequencing and analysis were restricted to the TCR beta chain. Persistent disease showed preferential use of TRBV28, TRBJ1-2 and TRBJ2-5, whereas newly diagnosed disease favored TRBV20-1 and TRBJ2-1. The authors acknowledged the small sample size as a limitation that may reduce accuracy. The study examined only peripheral blood because the primary lesion, thyroid tissue, could not be accessed. Compared with newly diagnosed patients, persistent Graves' disease patients had lower TCR Shannon entropy and fewer highly expanded clones, which suggests clonal expansion. A larger number of public clonotypes was shared among persistent patients (over 2,500) than among newly diagnosed patients (over 850).

From a lookup of the germline V gene, CDR1 and CDR2 are MDHEN and SYDVKM. The V end loses 4 bases and the J end loses 1 base, and a stretch of 14 bases separates them. Inclusive of the bounding cysteine and phenylalanine, the CDR3 is 16 residues long. Of the read, only the CDR3 DNA is kept; its 48 bases are in frame from base 1. This clonotype was detected ten times or more. What antigen it recognizes has not been identified. The input lacks base qualities; no much larger clone sits a single base away. The time point label here, explained by the study, means: newly diagnosed GD, antithyroid drugs for less than 3 months. RNA was extracted from PBMCs in TRIzol for both TCR sequencing and RNA sequencing. The diagnosis of Graves' disease followed American Thyroid Association guidelines. Patients were recruited from an endocrinology department in Xi'an, China. From each patient, 7.5 to 9.5 milliliters of peripheral blood was collected into an EDTA anticoagulant tube. PBMCs were isolated by Ficoll Paque Plus density gradient separation without further T cell sorting. An Agilent 2100 Bioanalyzer and agarose gel were used to check RNA quality, while a NanoDrop 2000 measured RNA concentration.

To prepare the library, multiplex PCR was applied. The listed sequencing device is Illumina HiSeq 4000. CDR3 regions were amplified by Arm-PCR with iRepertoire HTBI primers to construct TCR beta libraries. Before sequencing, the PCR products underwent gel purification. Per the original workflow: Gene usage analysis of CDR3 amino acid clonotypes relied on the 60 or so TRBV and about 13 TRBJ segments identified across samples. COPE and FqMerger were used to merge the filtered high-quality paired reads into contigs. BLAST was used to align contigs to IMGT TRBV, TRBD and TRBJ reference genes, with CDR3 defined following IMGT. Clonotypes above 0.1% frequency were classified as highly expanded clones. Repertoire diversity was measured by Shannon entropy, and V-J evenness by the Gini coefficient. A clonotype was considered public if more than one individual shared it. In TCRdb, the public reads were trimmed at Q25 with fastp and aligned with MiXCR, with productive beta chains retained. Rows matching on CDR3 protein sequence are summarized as one entry with the most common DNA and genes. TCRdb, rather than the study authors, made the V and J calls. The sample table holds 300,000 to 400,000 distinct CDR3 sequences, of which 16% were seen once. The biggest ten clones account for 25% to 30% of the sample.

This sample also appeared in a second study, on T cells in Graves' hyperthyroidism and ophthalmopathy. The second study's authors report: A patient counted as having stable Graves' hyperthyroidism if no progression to ophthalmopathy occurred over 18 months of follow-up. Hyperthyroidism patients were newly diagnosed, had a disease duration of under 2 months, and were aged 18 to 65 years. Patients with uncontrolled infections, other autoimmune diseases, pregnancy or lactation were excluded. Diagnoses were based on clinical symptoms, serum thyroxine and TRAb, thyroid ultrasound and orbital computed tomography. The TCR CDR3 was subjected to a first round of RT-PCR using the HTBI primer set and the Qiagen OneStep RT-PCR kit. Blood samples also contained most of the expanded thyroid clonotypes (frequency above 0.001), which suggests that blood repertoires may reflect thyroid immune responses. A model built on a 13 V-J signature distinguished ophthalmopathy from stable hyperthyroidism, reaching roughly 88% sensitivity and 81.08% specificity in cross-validation and 80%/75% in testing. In validation, progression to ophthalmopathy was predicted by the model with 65% to 71% sensitivity and nearly 75% specificity, a median of around 6.5 months before onset. A discovery cohort of around 100 patients, 43 with Graves' ophthalmopathy and 57 with stable Graves' hyperthyroidism, was used to find distinguishing TCR V-J signatures. Prospective prediction of ophthalmopathy was tested in an independent validation cohort consisting of some 18 hyperthyroidism patients and 15 or so patients who later progressed to ophthalmopathy. The 75 to 100 discovery patients were divided at random into training and test sets in a 7:3 ratio. In about six Graves' hyperthyroidism patients, the study also compared T-cell repertoires from thyroid tissue with T-cell repertoires from blood. Once sampling was done, hyperthyroidism patients were given methimazole at a starting dose of 30 mg daily, whereas ophthalmopathy patients were given high-dose intravenous methylprednisolone. Libraries were constructed in a second round of multiplex PCR, after which size selection and purification were carried out. The libraries were sequenced on an Illumina HiSeq2000 using paired-end 100 bp reads. SOAPnuke was used to process the raw data, with reads discarded if the reads contained adapters or uncalled bases, had a mean Phred below 15, or lacked an exact constant-primer or identifier match. COPE v1.2.5 was used to merge high-quality paired reads, and clonotypes were defined as unique nucleotide sequences. MiTCR v1.1 was used to align clonotypes to the IMGT TRBV, TRBD and TRBJ reference segments. Analysis was restricted to V-J combinations with a frequency above 0.0001, which covered just over 98% of repertoires. The TCS score was defined as F50 (clonal expansion) divided by E x V (chaos), with BLOSUM62-based TCRdist calculated between CDR3 peptides within each V-J. Welch's t-statistics and random forest reduced around 550 V-J features to around 14, which were used in a naive Bayes classifier (R e1071). No statistical method was used to fix the sample size in advance, and group allocation was not hidden from the investigators. According to the paper, TCR Vbeta CDR3 sequencing was carried out on approximately 140 peripheral blood samples, which came from 40 to 45 ophthalmopathy, approximately 78 hyperthyroidism and approximately 17 progressor patients.

This sequence was found in a man between 35 and 55 years old with Graves disease. Donor details come from another sample of the same person, matched by shared clones. The chain is made from TRBV28 and TRBJ2-1; TRBD2 is possibly the D segment (5 matching bases). Sequenced material: peripheral blood mononuclear cells (PBMCs), taken at new diagnosis, from a patient treated with antithyroid drugs. The CDR3 protein: CASSSHEAESYNEQFF. The DNA is TGTGCCAGCAGTTCCCACGAAGCGGAGTCCTACAATGAGCAGTTCTTC.